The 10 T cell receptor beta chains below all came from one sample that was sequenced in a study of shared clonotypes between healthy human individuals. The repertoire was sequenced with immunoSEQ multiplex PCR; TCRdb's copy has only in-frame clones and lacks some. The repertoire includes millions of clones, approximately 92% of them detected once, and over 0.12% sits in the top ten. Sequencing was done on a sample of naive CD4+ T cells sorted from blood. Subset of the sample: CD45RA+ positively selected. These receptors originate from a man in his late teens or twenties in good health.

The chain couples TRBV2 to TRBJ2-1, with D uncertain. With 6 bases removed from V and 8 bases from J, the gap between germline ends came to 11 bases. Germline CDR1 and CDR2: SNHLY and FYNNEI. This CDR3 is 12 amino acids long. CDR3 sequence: CASRAFRDEQFF. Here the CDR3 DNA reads TGTGCCAGCAGAGCCTTTAGGGATGAGCAGTTCTTC.

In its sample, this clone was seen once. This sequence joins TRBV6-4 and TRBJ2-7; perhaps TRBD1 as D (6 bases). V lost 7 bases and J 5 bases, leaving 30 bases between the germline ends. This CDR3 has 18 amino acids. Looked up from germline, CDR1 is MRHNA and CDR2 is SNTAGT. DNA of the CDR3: TGTGCCAGCAAAAGACCAAAACAGGGAGTTATCCTACATGACGAGCAGTACTTC. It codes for CASKRPKQGVILHDEQYF.

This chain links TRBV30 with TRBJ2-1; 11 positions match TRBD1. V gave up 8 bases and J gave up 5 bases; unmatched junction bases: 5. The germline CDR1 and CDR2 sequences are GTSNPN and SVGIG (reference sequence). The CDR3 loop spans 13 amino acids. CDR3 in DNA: TGTGCCCGGGGACAGGGGGGCCACAATGAGCAGTTCTTC. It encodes CARGQGGHNEQFF.

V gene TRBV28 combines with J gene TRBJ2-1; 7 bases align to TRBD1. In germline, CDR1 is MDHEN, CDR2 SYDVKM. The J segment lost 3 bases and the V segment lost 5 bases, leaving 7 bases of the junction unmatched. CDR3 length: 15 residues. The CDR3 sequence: CASSGDRANYNEQFF. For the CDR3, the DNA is TGTGCCAGCAGTGGAGACAGGGCGAACTACAATGAGCAGTTCTTC.

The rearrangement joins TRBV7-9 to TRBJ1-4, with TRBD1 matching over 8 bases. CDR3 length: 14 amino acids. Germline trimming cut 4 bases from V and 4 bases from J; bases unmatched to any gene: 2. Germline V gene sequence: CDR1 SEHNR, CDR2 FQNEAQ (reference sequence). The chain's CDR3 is CASSSGQVNEKLFF. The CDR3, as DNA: TGTGCCAGCAGCTCGGGACAGGTTAATGAAAAACTGTTTTTT.

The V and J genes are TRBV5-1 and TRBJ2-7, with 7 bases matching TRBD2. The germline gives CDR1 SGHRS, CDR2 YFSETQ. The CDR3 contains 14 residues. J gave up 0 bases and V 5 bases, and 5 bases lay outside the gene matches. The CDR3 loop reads CASRGEGTSYEQYF. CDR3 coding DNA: TGCGCCAGCAGGGGGGAGGGCACCTCCTACGAGCAGTACTTC. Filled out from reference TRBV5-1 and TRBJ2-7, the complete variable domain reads KAGVTQTPRYLIKTRGQQVTLSCSPISGHRSVSWYQQTPGQGLQFLFEYFSETQRNKGNFPGRFSGRQFSNSRSEMNVSTLELGDSALYLCASRGEGTSYEQYFGPGTRLTVT.

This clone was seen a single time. The CDR3 bases are TGTGCCTGGAGTCCAAACTCTAGCGGTTGGGGAGAGACCCAGTACTTC. This gives the protein CAWSPNSSGWGETQYF. The chain combines TRBV30 with TRBJ2-5, with TRBD2 identical over 7 bases. This CDR3 comprises 16 residues. Per germline, CDR1 GTSNPN and CDR2 SVGIG (reference sequence). Trimming took 2 bases from V and 4 from J; bases not matched to a gene: 13.

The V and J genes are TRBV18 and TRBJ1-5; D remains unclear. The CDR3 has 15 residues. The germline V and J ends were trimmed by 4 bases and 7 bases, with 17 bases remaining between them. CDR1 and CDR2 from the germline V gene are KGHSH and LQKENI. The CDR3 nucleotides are TGTGCCAGCTCACAGCGGACGGTAATGGGACAGCCCCAGCATTTT. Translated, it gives CASSQRTVMGQPQHF.

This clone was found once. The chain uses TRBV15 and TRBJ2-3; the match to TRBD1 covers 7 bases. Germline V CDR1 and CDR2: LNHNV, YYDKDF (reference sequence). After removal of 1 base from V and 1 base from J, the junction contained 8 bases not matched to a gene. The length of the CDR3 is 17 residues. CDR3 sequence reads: CATSRADRLFGTDTQYF. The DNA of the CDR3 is TGTGCCACCAGCAGAGCGGACAGGTTGTTCGGCACAGATACGCAGTATTTT.

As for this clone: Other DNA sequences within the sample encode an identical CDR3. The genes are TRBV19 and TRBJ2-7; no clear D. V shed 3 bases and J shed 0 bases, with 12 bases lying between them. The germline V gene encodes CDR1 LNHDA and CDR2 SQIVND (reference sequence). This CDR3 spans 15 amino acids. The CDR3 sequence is CASSILASSSYEQYF. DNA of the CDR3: TGTGCCAGTAGTATTTTGGCGTCTTCCTCCTACGAGCAGTACTTC.